A single sample gave rise to the 22 T cell receptor beta chains below, sequenced in a study of cytomegalovirus exposure and HLA in healthy donors. PCR primers comprised 60 Vbeta and 13 Jbeta primers. TCRdb keeps only in-frame clones here, not all; method: immunoSEQ multiplex PCR. The repertoire consists of around 200,000 clones, with about 88% occurring once and the leading ten covering less than 0.35%. Sequencing was carried out using PBMCs. The receptors originated from a woman aged 25 to 45 in good health and CMV-seronegative.

The chain combines TRBV28 with TRBJ2-1; a possible D gene is TRBD2 (6 bases). The germline gives CDR1 MDHEN, CDR2 SYDVKM. This CDR3 contains 14 residues. The V and J ends lost 7 bases and 6 bases respectively, with 16 bases between them. Here the CDR3 DNA reads TGTGCCAGCAAGCCAGCGGGCGAACCCAATGAGCAGTTCTTC. It specifies CASKPAGEPNEQFF.

The chain couples TRBV5-4 to TRBJ1-1, with TRBD1 as a possible D gene (6 bases). V lost 4 bases, J lost 1 base, and 14 bases lay in between. The germline gives CDR1 SGHNT, CDR2 YYREEE (reference sequence). The length of the CDR3 is 15 residues. The CDR3 sequence is CASSPGGGTNTEAFF. CDR3 DNA sequence: TGTGCCAGCAGCCCCGGGGGGGGCACGAACACTGAAGCTTTCTTT. Full variable domain (missing parts from reference TRBV5-4 and TRBJ1-1): ETGVTQSPTHLIKTRGQQVTLRCSSQSGHNTVSWYQQALGQGPQFIFQYYREEENGRGNFPPRFSGLQFPNYSSELNVNALELDDSALYLCASSPGGGTNTEAFFGQGTRLTVV.

The rearrangement links TRBV28 to TRBJ2-6, with 8 bases aligning to TRBD1. Looked up from germline, CDR1 is MDHEN and CDR2 is SYDVKM. The CDR3 has 16 amino acids. V lost 7 bases to trimming and J lost 0 bases; unmatched junction nucleotides: 5. CDR3 DNA: TGTGCCAGCACGGGACAGGACCACTCTGGGGCCAACGTCCTGACTTTC. It translates to CASTGQDHSGANVLTF.

The V and J genes are TRBV15 and TRBJ2-2, with 10 positions matching TRBD2. Germline V lookup: CDR1 LNHNV, CDR2 YYDKDF (reference sequence). The V and J ends lost 0 bases and 8 bases, in that order; junction bases with no gene match: 9. CDR3 length: 17 residues. CDR3 region: CATSRDLASGSSGELFF. The CDR3 DNA follows: TGTGCCACCAGCAGAGATCTGGCTAGCGGGAGTTCTGGGGAGCTGTTTTTT.

Here the CDR3 reads CASRAGTGPYEQYF. DNA of the CDR3: TGTGCCAGCAGGGCGGGGACGGGACCCTACGAGCAGTACTTC. The chain uses TRBV7-8 and TRBJ2-7; D is possibly TRBD2 (6 bases). Per germline, CDR1 SGHVS and CDR2 FQNEAQ. Trimming left V 6 bases short and J 2 bases short, with 14 bases between. This CDR3 has 14 residues.

The V gene is TRBV7-2, the J gene TRBJ1-4, with TRBD1 identical over 7 bases. The CDR3 contains 16 residues. Germline assignment: CDR1 SGHTA and CDR2 FQGNSA. The ends lost 5 bases at V and 8 bases at J; junction bases unmatched: 14. The CDR3 here is CASSLRGGAGTEKLFF. Written as DNA, the CDR3 is TGTGCCAGCAGCCTTAGAGGGGGCGCAGGGACGGAAAAACTGTTTTTT.

V is TRBV2 and J is TRBJ2-7, with 7 bases lining up with TRBD1. V was pared by 6 bases and J by 3 bases, with 8 bases of the junction left unmatched. The CDR3 is 14 amino acids. Germline loops: CDR1 SNHLY, CDR2 FYNNEI. For the CDR3, the DNA is TGTGCCAGCAGGACGAGACAGGGCGGCTACGAGCAGTACTTC. This codes for CASRTRQGGYEQYF. Variable domain in full (rest from reference TRBV2 and TRBJ2-7): EPEVTQTPSHQVTQMGQEVILRCVPISNHLYFYWYRQILGQKVEFLVSFYNNEISEKSEIFDDQFSVERPDGSNFTLKIRSTKLEDSAMYFCASRTRQGGYEQYFGPGTRLTVT.

V usage is TRBV10-2 and J usage is TRBJ1-1; the D is unclear. Trimming took 3 bases from V and 1 from J, leaving 15 bases between them. The CDR3 runs to 16 residues. The V gene's germline CDR1 is WSHSY and CDR2 SAAADI. CDR3 loop: CASSDEVAMKNTEAFF. In DNA form, the CDR3 reads TGCGCCAGCAGTGACGAGGTGGCCATGAAGAACACTGAAGCTTTCTTT.

The V call is TRBV15, the J call TRBJ2-1; D perhaps matches TRBD2 (5 bases). The CDR3 covers 12 residues. The germline V and J ends were trimmed by 7 bases and 10 bases, with 14 bases remaining between them. The germline gives CDR1 LNHNV, CDR2 YYDKDF (reference sequence). The CDR3 region is CATTRSGREQFF. DNA for the CDR3: TGTGCCACCACCCGATCGGGAAGGGAGCAGTTCTTC. The full variable domain, in which reference TRBV15 and TRBJ2-1 provide the parts outside the CDR3, is DAMVIQNPRYQVTQFGKPVTLSCSQTLNHNVMYWYQQKSSQAPKLLFHYYDKDFNNEADTPDNFQSRRPNTSFCFLDIRSPGLGDTAMYLCATTRSGREQFFGPGTRLTVL.

This clone was picked up a small number of times. The chain employs TRBV11-3 and TRBJ1-2; no definite D call. Germline loops: CDR1 SGHNT, CDR2 YENEEA. V lost 5 bases, J lost 0 bases, and 13 bases lay in between. The CDR3 sequence is 15 residues long. CDR3 sequence reads: CASSPQDFPNYGYTF. The CDR3 region has the DNA TGTGCCAGCAGCCCCCAGGACTTCCCTAACTATGGCTACACCTTC.

This clone occurred a few times. This rearrangement joins TRBV7-3 to TRBJ2-5, with D possibly matching TRBD1 (6 bases). Germline V gives CDR1 SGHTA, CDR2 FQGTGA. The CDR3 is 14 amino acids. The ends were cut back, 5 bases at V and 2 bases at J, with 12 bases in the middle. CDR3 bases: TGTGCCAGCAGCCCGGGACACCAGCAAGAGACCCAGTACTTC. Amino acids: CASSPGHQQETQYF.

Comments on this clone: Germline is not matched at one junction end, which may reflect a read error. The J gene is TRBJ2-5, the V gene TRBV18, with D uncertain. The CDR3 is 14 residues long. The germline CDR1 and CDR2 sequences are KGHSH and LQKENI. For the CDR3, the DNA is TGTGCCAGCTCACCACCGGGCACGCAAGGGACCCAGTACTTC. Encoded protein: CASSPPGTQGTQYF.

The chain is built from TRBV5-4 and TRBJ2-3; TRBD2 aligns across 12 bases. The CDR3 runs to 17 residues. Unmatched junction bases numbered 11, after V lost 3 bases and J lost 6 bases. Germline lookup yields CDR1 SGHNT and CDR2 YYREEE (reference sequence). This CDR3 is CASSSRRLAGEGDTQYF. DNA of the CDR3: TGTGCCAGCAGCTCCCGTCGACTAGCGGGAGAAGGGGATACGCAGTATTTT.

The CDR3 nucleotides are TGTGCCAGCAGCTTGAGCGGAGGGTACAATGAGCAGTTCTTC. This sequence encodes CASSLSGGYNEQFF. The J gene is TRBJ2-1, the V gene TRBV5-4, with D possibly being TRBD2 (6 bases). The CDR3 contains 14 residues. Germline-derived CDR1 and CDR2 are SGHNT and YYREEE (reference sequence). Trimming took off 1 base at V and 4 bases at J, with 9 bases between the two ends.

The rearrangement uses TRBV15 and TRBJ2-7, with D perhaps TRBD1 (5 bases). V gave up 1 base and J gave up 3 bases, with 13 bases separating them. The CDR3 consists of 15 residues. The germline CDR1 and CDR2 sequences are LNHNV and YYDKDF (reference sequence). The CDR3 nucleotides read TGTGCCACCAGCAGAGGGGGCGACATGAACTACGAGCAGTACTTC. Amino acid sequence: CATSRGGDMNYEQYF.

The V gene is TRBV28, the J gene TRBJ1-5; 7 bases fit TRBD1. V gave up 2 bases and J gave up 5 bases; unmatched junction bases: 6. CDR3 size: 15 residues. Germline-derived CDR1 and CDR2 are MDHEN and SYDVKM. The CDR3 is CASSLRRGRDQPQHF. CDR3 DNA: TGTGCCAGCAGTTTAAGGAGGGGGCGGGATCAGCCCCAGCATTTT.

The chain couples TRBV6-1 to TRBJ1-1; no reliable D call. The CDR3 spans 13 residues. Trimming removed 5 bases at V and 4 bases at J, with 11 bases between. The germline CDR1 and CDR2 sequences are MNHNS and SASEGT. The CDR3, as DNA: TGTGCCAGCAGTTTAGAGGGAGGCACTGAAGCTTTCTTT. Protein sequence: CASSLEGGTEAFF.

This chain links TRBV4-1 with TRBJ2-1; 11 nucleotides match TRBD2. The junction had 2 bases not matched to a gene; V was cut back by 2 bases and J by 2 bases. CDR1 is MGHRA and CDR2 is YSYEKL in the germline V gene. The CDR3 covers 16 residues. In DNA, the CDR3 is TGCGCCAGCAGCCAAACGGGACTAGCGGCCTACAATGAGCAGTTCTTC. Encoded protein: CASSQTGLAAYNEQFF.

This clone was picked up one time. The J gene is TRBJ2-3, the V gene TRBV7-6; a weak D match, TRBD2 (6 bases). Germline V gene data show CDR1 as SGHVS and CDR2 as FNYEAQ. V lost 2 bases and J lost 1, with 19 bases in between. CDR3 length: 18 residues. CDR3 sequence (DNA): TGTGCCAGCAGCTTATTAGTAGCGGAAGGGCCCGGCACAGATACGCAGTATTTT. Translated, it gives CASSLLVAEGPGTDTQYF.

The chain uses TRBV11-2 and TRBJ1-1; D unresolved. This CDR3 has 15 amino acids. The germline V gene has CDR1 SGHAT and CDR2 FQNNGV. Trimming pared 5 bases from V and 0 bases from J, leaving 13 bases between. In nucleotides, the CDR3 is TGTGCCAGCAGCCGCAGTCCAGTTATGAACACTGAAGCTTTCTTT. It encodes CASSRSPVMNTEAFF.

CDR3 DNA: TGCGCCAGCAACAAGAACACCGGGGAGCTGTTTTTT. Amino acid sequence: CASNKNTGELFF. The J gene is TRBJ2-2, the V gene TRBV5-1; D ambiguous. Germline V gene data show CDR1 as SGHRS and CDR2 as YFSETQ. The CDR3 length is 12 residues. V was cut by 6 bases and J by 1 base, with 4 bases left in between.

The chain uses TRBV28 and TRBJ1-4, with 7 bases fitting TRBD1. CDR1 MDHEN and CDR2 SYDVKM come from the germline V gene. This CDR3 contains 18 residues. V was clipped by 2 bases and J by 7 bases; unmatched bases: 16. The CDR3 DNA reads TGTGCCAGCAGTTTAAAGAGGGGACAGCCCCTTGCTGGTGAAAAACTGTTTTTT. Translating it yields CASSLKRGQPLAGEKLFF.